This T cell receptor (beta chain) comes out of a study of cytomegalovirus exposure and HLA in healthy donors (dated by TCRdb to about 2017). With respect to the entire study: An earlier analysis of approximately 640 of the donors reported about 290 Gb of sequence data and 117 million unique TCR beta sequences from roughly 200 million T cells. The study combined high-throughput TCR immunosequencing, statistical association of individual TCRs with disease status, and machine learning to predict cytomegalovirus infection status. Class I and class II HLA loci were covered by the typing at four-digit resolution. Using immunosequencing, the study profiled T cell repertoires from 666 subjects and related those repertoires to cytomegalovirus serostatus. Among a few hundred genotyped donors of the cohort, an average of approximately 230,000 unique TCR beta nucleotide sequences were sequenced per donor, around 20% of them non-productive. The genetic ancestry cluster associated with self-reported Caucasian donors included roughly 84% of the 300 to 450 genotyped donors. In a later genetic analysis, genome-wide SNP genotypes for about 55% of the roughly 700 donors were used, and that subset was treated as a discovery cohort. Donor age, sex, ethnicity and CMV serostatus were compiled alongside the repertoire data. In the later analysis, no new phenotypic data were used to find candidate immune exposures; instead, reliance was placed on TCR beta sequences and their occurrence across donors. Several DR-DQ haplotypes were treated as single units for association and clustering because of strong linkage in the cohort. The study aimed to test whether cataloging public T cell receptors could reveal signatures of past pathogen exposure. Along with the approximately 700-subject first cohort, a separate validation cohort of around 120 different subjects was used. Typing coverage varied by locus: roughly 629-640 donors for A, B, C, DRB1 and DQB1; approximately 520 for DQA1; 600 to 610 for DPA1; more than 450 for DPB1. An early release covering 550 to 700 HLA-typed donors comprised around 300 gigabases of sequencing data and about 90 million unique TCR sequences. To decide whether each TCR beta V gene segment behaved as functional or pseudogenic, an earlier analysis of some 580 of the donors relied on high-throughput TCR beta sequencing. Every repertoire in the discovery cohort had been generated on one and the same sequencing platform. A later analysis re-examined previously published TCR beta repertoires from about 670 donors and added high-resolution HLA genotyping to investigate patterns of TCR occurrence.

The cohort consisted of 600 or so healthy bone marrow donors. Cohort members were all nominally healthy when sampled, although unrecorded immune exposures were likely present. Of the 600 to 750 cohort members, about 290 had a positive CMV serostatus and 352 had a negative one, while no CMV serostatus was recorded for the donor. Each donor provided a peripheral blood sample, and peripheral blood mononuclear cells were used for TCR beta sequencing. Genomic DNA extraction from the blood cell samples was performed with the Qiagen DNeasy Blood Extraction Kit. General study outcomes and caveats: A total of about 150 TCR beta chains were listed by the study as associated with cytomegalovirus. In a later analysis, around 17,000 TCR beta sequences were associated with specific HLA alleles at a false discovery rate of 0.05. In both the original and validation cohorts, the classifier was reported to diagnose cytomegalovirus status with high specificity and sensitivity. An association between a missense DCLRE1C variant and V-gene and J-gene trimming of TCR beta chains was found in a later genetic analysis and replicated in an independent cohort. Roughly uniform sequencing depth across donors was assumed in presence/absence analyses, although this assumption may not hold. Because some donors lacked HLA typing at each locus, the association tests relied only on the typed subset. According to a later analysis, most CMV-associated TCR beta chains appeared to be HLA-restricted, and the HLA associations seemed to be driven largely by CMV exposure. In a later analysis, HLA-associated TCR beta chains showed more clonal expansion and lower generation probabilities than non-associated chains that were equally common. Some IMGT-functional V segments, including TRBV6-2 and TRBV6-3, could not be distinguished by the 87-base-pair reads and were therefore excluded. Linkage disequilibrium might explain the correlated functional status among segregating V segments, but an unknown experimental factor could not be excluded. In an earlier analysis of about 540 of the donors, most TCR beta V segments were observed in productive rearrangements about 90% or about 30% of the time, broadly matching IMGT annotations. While some public TCRs were present in many individuals, most TCR sequences turned up only very rarely across donors. A later analysis found that TCR association rates varied across HLA loci, with DRB1 alleles showing the most associated TCRs and HLA-C alleles the fewest. Because counts were too low, roughly 17 rarely observed V segments, including chromosome 9 orphons, were left out of the earlier analysis of 587 of the donors. For the cohort, immune exposure information was limited to CMV serostatus. Assigning TCR associations to individual alleles was difficult when HLA alleles, especially DR and DQ, strongly co-occurred. Compared with the roughly 700-donor mean, donors in an Asian-associated ancestry cluster had fewer N-insertions in productive TCRs, according to a later genetic analysis. The authors suggested that the approach could potentially be generalized to other disease states and immunological phenotypes. In vitro tests confirmed that a few of the cytomegalovirus-associated TCR beta chains recognize cytomegalovirus antigens. A further reported finding was that TCR beta sequences accurately predicted the HLA-A and HLA-B alleles for most subjects in the first cohort. The cohort was sequenced for TCR beta chains only, and without alpha or paired-chain data the features that could be detected were limited. According to a later analysis, parvovirus B19, influenza, CMV and Epstein-Barr virus appeared linked to several top co-occurrence clusters. A cluster of highly shared sequence variants was judged likely to be a technical artifact of the sequencing pipeline.

In regard to this clone: Its antigen specificity is not known. Per-base qualities were not stored, and no clone one base away is much larger.

Preparation of the library involved the immunoSEQ multiplex PCR assay. The multiplex PCR relied on a mix of 60 forward primers for TCR Vbeta segments and 13 reverse primers for TCR Jbeta segments. Amplification of the CDR3 region of rearranged TCR beta genes was performed with a multiplex PCR assay on genomic DNA. On the Illumina HiSeq System, the amplified TCR beta libraries were sequenced as 87-base-pair reads. The paper's processing steps were these. In a later analysis, tens of millions of unique TCR beta chains were counted across the approximately 640 repertoires, and roughly 11 million of these chains were shared by at least two donors. Raw reads were error-corrected and collapsed into unique sequences by a nearest-neighbor algorithm in which closely related sequences were merged to remove PCR and sequencing errors. CDR3 sequences were aligned to IMGT reference sequences to assign V, D and J gene segments. For a sequence to be retained, at least a six-nucleotide match to both a V gene segment and a J gene segment was required. A rearrangement counted as productive if the CDR3 had no stop codons and remained in frame with V and J, and every other rearrangement counted as non-productive. Following IMGT convention, CDR3 was defined as the stretch from the second conserved V-encoded cysteine up to the conserved J-encoded phenylalanine. The earlier analysis of a few hundred of the donors excluded any sequence lacking an unambiguous match to a single V gene segment. In an earlier analysis of some 590 of the donors, a V segment was called functional when productive rearrangements were above 56.7%, and segregating when the standard deviation between donors exceeded 5%. A statistical classification framework was built for diagnosing cytomegalovirus status from the catalog of TCR beta chain sequences. In a later analysis, V and J genes were assigned by comparing TCR nucleotide sequences against IMGT/GENE-DB human TR gene sequences. In a later analysis, CDR3 sequences and most-parsimonious VDJ recombination scenarios were assigned using the TCRdist pipeline. In a later analysis, each TCR beta chain was defined by its CDR3 amino acid sequence together with its V-gene family, and reads lacking a unique V-gene family were excluded. A later analysis removed 550 to 700 highly shared, low-generation-probability nucleotide sequences to deal with suspected cross-contamination and a sequencing artifact. A later analysis calculated a clonal expansion index for each public chain from normalized within-repertoire ranks of inferred template counts. A later analysis computed generation probabilities with a VDJ recombination model fitted to out-of-frame rearrangements, and checked the results against IGoR. Hypergeometric tests were used in a later analysis to score TCR-TCR, TCR-HLA and TCR-CMV co-occurrence, with a repertoire-size bias correction applied to the TCR pairs. In a later analysis, false discovery rates were estimated by permuting HLA or CMV assignments 20 times. In a later analysis, co-occurring TCRs were grouped using DBSCAN, with TCRdist sequence similarity added in when clustering inside HLA-allele-positive subsets. For co-occurrence clustering, repertoires with fewer than 30,000 or more than 120,000 public chains were excluded, along with four to six repertoires with anomalous nucleotide sharing. TCRdb limited this immuneACCESS table to in-frame rearrangements with V and J called. A share of clones is missing; checked studies link under half to unresolved V genes, and the rest is unexplained. For V, J and clone size, that table is used; D and trimming come from the DNA. Within this sample are 100,000 to 150,000 clones, with about 78% of them counted one time only. The ten largest clones take up approximately 2.9% of the sample.

The germline V gene (reference sequence) specifies SGHNT as CDR1 and YYREEE as CDR2. From V the trimming removes 1 base and from J it removes 6 bases, while the gene matches leave 6 bases of the junction unaccounted for. There are 15 amino acids in the CDR3, from cysteine to phenylalanine inclusive. Kept here is only the CDR3 DNA, which spans 45 bases and is read in frame from base 1. Sequencing was done on a sample of PBMCs. In this chain, TRBV5-4 is recombined with TRBJ2-5; 10 bases in the junction line up with TRBD2. This TCR came from a human donor in good health. The encoded CDR3 is CASSLSPSGGKTQYF. The DNA reads as follows: TGTGCCAGCAGCTTGTCTCCTAGCGGGGGTAAGACCCAGTACTTC. Joined to the reference TRBV5-4 and TRBJ2-5 proteins, this CDR3 gives the full variable domain: ETGVTQSPTHLIKTRGQQVTLRCSSQSGHNTVSWYQQALGQGPQFIFQYYREEENGRGNFPPRFSGLQFPNYSSELNVNALELDDSALYLCASSLSPSGGKTQYFGPGTRLLVL.